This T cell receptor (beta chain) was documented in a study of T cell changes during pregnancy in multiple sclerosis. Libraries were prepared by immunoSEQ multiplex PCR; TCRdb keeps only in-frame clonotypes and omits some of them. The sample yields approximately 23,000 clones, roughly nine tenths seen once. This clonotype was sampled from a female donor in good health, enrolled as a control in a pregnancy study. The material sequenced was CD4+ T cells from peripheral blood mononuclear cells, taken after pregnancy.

The CDR3 reads CASGGRVYNEQFF. CDR3 sequence (DNA): TGTGCTAGTGGGGGCAGGGTTTACAATGAGCAGTTCTTC. V and J are TRBV12-5 and TRBJ2-1, with D possibly matching TRBD1 (5 bases). The CDR3 sequence is 13 residues long. V was pared by 6 bases and J by 4 bases, with 10 bases between. Looked up from germline, CDR1 is LGHNT and CDR2 is FRNRAP.